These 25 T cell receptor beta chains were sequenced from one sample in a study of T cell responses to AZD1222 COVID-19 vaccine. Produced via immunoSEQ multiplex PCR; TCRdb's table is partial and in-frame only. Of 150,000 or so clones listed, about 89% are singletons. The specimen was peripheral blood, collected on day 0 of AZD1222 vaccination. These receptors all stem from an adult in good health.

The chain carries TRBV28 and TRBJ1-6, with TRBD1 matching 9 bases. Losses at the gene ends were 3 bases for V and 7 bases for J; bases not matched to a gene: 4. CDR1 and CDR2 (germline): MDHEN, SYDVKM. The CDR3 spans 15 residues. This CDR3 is CASSFGDRVNSPLHF. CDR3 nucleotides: TGTGCCAGCAGTTTCGGGGACAGGGTCAATTCACCCCTCCACTTT.

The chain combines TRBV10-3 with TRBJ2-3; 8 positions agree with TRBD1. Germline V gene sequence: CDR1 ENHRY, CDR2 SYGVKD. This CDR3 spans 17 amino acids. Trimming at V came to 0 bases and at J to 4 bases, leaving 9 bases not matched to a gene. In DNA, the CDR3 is TGTGCCATCAGTGAGTCTAGGCAGGGGGCACCCCCAGATACGCAGTATTTT. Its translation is CAISESRQGAPPDTQYF.

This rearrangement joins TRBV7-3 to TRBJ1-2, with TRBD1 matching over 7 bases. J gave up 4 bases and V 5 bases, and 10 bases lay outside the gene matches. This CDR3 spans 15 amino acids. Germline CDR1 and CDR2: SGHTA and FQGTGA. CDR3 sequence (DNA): TGTGCCAGCAGCACCGGTCCCGGGACAGCCTATGGCTACACCTTC. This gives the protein CASSTGPGTAYGYTF.

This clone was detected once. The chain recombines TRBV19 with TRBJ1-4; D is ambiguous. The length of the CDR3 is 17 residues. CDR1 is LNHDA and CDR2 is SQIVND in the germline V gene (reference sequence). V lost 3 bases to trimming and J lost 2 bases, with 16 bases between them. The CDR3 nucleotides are TGTGCCAGTAGTATGATGGCGTTTGGGATCACTAATGAAAAACTGTTTTTT. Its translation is CASSMMAFGITNEKLFF.

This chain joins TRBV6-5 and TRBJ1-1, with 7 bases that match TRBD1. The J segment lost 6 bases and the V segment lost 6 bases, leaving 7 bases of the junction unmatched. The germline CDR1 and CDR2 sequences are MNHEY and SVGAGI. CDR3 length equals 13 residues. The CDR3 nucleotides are TGTGCCAGCAGAGTACAGGGGACTCCTGAAGCTTTCTTT. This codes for CASRVQGTPEAFF.

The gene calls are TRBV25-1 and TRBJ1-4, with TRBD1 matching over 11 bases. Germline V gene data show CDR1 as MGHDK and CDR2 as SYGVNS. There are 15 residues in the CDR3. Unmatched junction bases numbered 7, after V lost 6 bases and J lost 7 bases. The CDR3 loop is CASSPPGTGGEKLFF. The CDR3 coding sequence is TGTGCCAGCAGCCCCCCCGGGACAGGGGGTGAAAAACTGTTTTTT. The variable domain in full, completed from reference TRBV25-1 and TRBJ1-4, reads EADIYQTPRYLVIGTGKKITLECSQTMGHDKMYWYQQDPGMELHLIHYSYGVNSTEKGDLSSESTVSRIRTEHFPLTLESARPSHTSQYLCASSPPGTGGEKLFFGSGTQLSVL.

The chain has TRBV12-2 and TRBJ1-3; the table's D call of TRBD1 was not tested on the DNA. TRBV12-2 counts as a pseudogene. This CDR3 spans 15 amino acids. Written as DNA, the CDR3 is TGTGCAAGTCGCCCTCACAGGACCTCTGGAAACACCATATATTTT. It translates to CASRPHRTSGNTIYF.

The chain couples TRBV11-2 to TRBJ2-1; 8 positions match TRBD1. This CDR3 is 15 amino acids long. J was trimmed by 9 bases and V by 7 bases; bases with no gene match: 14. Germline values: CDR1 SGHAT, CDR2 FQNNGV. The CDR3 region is CASNPGQGSISEQFF. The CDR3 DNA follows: TGTGCCAGCAACCCCGGACAGGGATCCATCAGTGAGCAGTTCTTC. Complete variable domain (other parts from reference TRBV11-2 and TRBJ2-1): EAGVAQSPRYKIIEKRQSVAFWCNPISGHATLYWYQQILGQGPKLLIQFQNNGVVDDSQLPKDRFSAERLKGVDSTLKIQPAKLEDSAVYLCASNPGQGSISEQFFGPGTRLTVL.

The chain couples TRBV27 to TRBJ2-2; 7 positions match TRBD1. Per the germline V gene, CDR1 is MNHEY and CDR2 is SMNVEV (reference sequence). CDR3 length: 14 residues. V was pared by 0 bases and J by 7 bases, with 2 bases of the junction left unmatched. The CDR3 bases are TGTGCCAGCAGTTTATCGACAGGGCACGGGGAGCTGTTTTTT. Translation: CASSLSTGHGELFF.

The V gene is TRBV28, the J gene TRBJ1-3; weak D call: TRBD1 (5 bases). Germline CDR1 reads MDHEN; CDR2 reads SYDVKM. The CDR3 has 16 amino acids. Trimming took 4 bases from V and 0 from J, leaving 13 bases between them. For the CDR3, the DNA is TGTGCCAGCAGTTCGTGGGACGGCAACTCTGGAAACACCATATATTTT. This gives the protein CASSSWDGNSGNTIYF.

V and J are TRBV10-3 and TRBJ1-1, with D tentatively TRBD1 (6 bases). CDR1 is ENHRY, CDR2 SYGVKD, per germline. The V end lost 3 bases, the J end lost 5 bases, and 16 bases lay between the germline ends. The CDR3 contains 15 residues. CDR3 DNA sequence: TGTGCCATCAGTGAAAGGCAGACAGGCCGGACTGAAGCTTTCTTT. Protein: CAISERQTGRTEAFF.

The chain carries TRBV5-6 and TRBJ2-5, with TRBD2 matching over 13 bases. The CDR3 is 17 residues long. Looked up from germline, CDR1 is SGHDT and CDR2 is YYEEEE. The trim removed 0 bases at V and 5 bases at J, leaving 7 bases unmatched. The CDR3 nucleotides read TGTGCCAGCAGCTTGGTAGGCACTAGCGGGGGGGCGGAGACCCAGTACTTC. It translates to CASSLVGTSGGAETQYF.

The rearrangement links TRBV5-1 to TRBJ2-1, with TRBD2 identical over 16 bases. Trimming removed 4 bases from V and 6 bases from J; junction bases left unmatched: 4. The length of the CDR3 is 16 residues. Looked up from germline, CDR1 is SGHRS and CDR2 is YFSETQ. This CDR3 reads CASSPGLAGGINEQFF. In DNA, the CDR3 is TGCGCCAGCAGCCCGGGACTAGCGGGAGGGATCAATGAGCAGTTCTTC.

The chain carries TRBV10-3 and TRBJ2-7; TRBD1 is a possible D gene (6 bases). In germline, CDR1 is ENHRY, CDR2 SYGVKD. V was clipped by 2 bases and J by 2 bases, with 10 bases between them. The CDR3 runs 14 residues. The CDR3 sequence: CAISEGQGPYEQYV. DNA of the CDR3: TGTGCCATCAGTGAGGGCCAGGGGCCCTACGAGCAGTACGTC.

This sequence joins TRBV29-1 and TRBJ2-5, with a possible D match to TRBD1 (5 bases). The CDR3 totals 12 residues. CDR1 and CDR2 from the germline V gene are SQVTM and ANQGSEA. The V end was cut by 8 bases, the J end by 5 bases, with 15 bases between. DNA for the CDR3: TGCAGCTACATCCAGGGTTCGGAGACCCAGTACTTC. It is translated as CSYIQGSETQYF.

CDR3 coding DNA: TGTGCCAGCTCGAGGGACTACGAGCAGTACTTC. Amino acids: CASSRDYEQYF. The V and J genes are TRBV6-5 and TRBJ2-7, with D tentatively TRBD2 (5 bases). The V end was cut by 8 bases, the J end by 3 bases, with 8 bases between. The germline gives CDR1 MNHEY, CDR2 SVGAGI. The CDR3 length is 11 residues.

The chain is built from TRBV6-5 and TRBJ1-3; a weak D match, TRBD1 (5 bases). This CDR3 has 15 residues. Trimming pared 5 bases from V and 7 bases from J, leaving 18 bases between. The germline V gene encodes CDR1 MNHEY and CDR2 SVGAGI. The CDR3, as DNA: TGTGCCAGCAGTCTCCTCGGGACCCTTGGGAACACCATATATTTT. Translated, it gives CASSLLGTLGNTIYF.

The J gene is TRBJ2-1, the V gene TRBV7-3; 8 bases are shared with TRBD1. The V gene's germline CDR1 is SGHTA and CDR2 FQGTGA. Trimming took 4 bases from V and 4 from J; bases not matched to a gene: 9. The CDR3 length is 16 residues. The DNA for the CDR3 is TGTGCCAGCAGCTCGCAACCAGGGGGCGGATACAATGAGCAGTTCTTC. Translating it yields CASSSQPGGGYNEQFF.

The CDR3 region is CASAPGGGSNQPQHF. As DNA, the CDR3 is TGTGCCAGTGCACCAGGGGGGGGAAGCAATCAGCCCCAGCATTTT. This rearrangement joins TRBV27 to TRBJ1-5; the match to TRBD1 covers 7 bases. CDR3 length: 15 residues. CDR1 is MNHEY and CDR2 is SMNVEV in the germline V gene (reference sequence). The junction had 9 bases not matched to a gene; V was cut back by 9 bases and J by 1 base.

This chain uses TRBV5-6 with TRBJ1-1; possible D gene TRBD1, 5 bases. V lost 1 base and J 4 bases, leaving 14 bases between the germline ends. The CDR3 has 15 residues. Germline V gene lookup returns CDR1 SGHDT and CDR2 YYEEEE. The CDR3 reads CASSLLQGLGTEAFF. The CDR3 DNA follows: TGTGCCAGCAGCTTGCTTCAGGGTCTGGGCACTGAAGCTTTCTTT.

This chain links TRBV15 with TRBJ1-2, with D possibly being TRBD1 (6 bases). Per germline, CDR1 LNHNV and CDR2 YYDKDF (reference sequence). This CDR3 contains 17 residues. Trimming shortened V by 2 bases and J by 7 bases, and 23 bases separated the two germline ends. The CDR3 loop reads CATSRPSAPRGSSGYTF. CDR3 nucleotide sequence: TGTGCCACCAGCAGACCCTCCGCCCCCAGGGGATCGAGTGGCTACACCTTC.

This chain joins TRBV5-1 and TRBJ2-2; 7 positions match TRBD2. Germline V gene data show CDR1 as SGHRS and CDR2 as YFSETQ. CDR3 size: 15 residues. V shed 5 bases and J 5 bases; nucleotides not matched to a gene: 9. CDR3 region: CASSSVRRGTGELFF. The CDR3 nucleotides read TGCGCCAGCAGTAGTGTGCGGCGGGGGACCGGGGAGCTGTTTTTT.

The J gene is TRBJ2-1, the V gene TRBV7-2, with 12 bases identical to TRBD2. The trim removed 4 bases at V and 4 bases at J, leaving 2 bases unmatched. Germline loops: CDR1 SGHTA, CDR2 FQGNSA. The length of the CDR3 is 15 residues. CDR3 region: CASSSLAGGYNEQFF. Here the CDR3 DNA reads TGTGCCAGCAGCTCCCTAGCGGGAGGGTACAATGAGCAGTTCTTC.

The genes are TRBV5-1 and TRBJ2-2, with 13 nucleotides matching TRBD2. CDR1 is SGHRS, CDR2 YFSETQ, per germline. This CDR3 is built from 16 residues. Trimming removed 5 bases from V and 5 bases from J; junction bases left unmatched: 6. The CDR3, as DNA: TGCGCCAGCAGACCACCGGGACTAGCGGGGACCGGGGAGCTGTTTTTT. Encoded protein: CASRPPGLAGTGELFF. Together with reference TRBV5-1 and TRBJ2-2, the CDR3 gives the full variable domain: KAGVTQTPRYLIKTRGQQVTLSCSPISGHRSVSWYQQTPGQGLQFLFEYFSETQRNKGNFPGRFSGRQFSNSRSEMNVSTLELGDSALYLCASRPPGLAGTGELFFGEGSRLTVL.

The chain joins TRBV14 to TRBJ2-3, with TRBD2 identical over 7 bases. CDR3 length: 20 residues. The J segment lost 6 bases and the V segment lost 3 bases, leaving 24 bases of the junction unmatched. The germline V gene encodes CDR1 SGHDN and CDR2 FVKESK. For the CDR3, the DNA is TGTGCCAGCAGCCAGCCGCGACTAGCATCTAAAGGAGGTATATCGGATACGCAGTATTTT. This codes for CASSQPRLASKGGISDTQYF.